The 18 T cell receptor beta chains listed next were all sequenced from one sample in a study of blood T cell repertoires in COVID-19. The repertoire was sequenced with immunoSEQ multiplex PCR; TCRdb's copy has only in-frame clones and lacks some. The profile shows just over 650,000 clones, over 80% of them singletons. Source material: peripheral blood. The origin of the receptors is a young woman with acute or convalescent COVID-19.

The rearrangement uses TRBV5-6 and TRBJ1-1; D unresolved. The CDR3 is made up of 14 amino acids. Germline-derived CDR1 and CDR2 are SGHDT and YYEEEE. V was shortened by 2 bases and J by 5 bases, with 13 bases between the two germline ends. The CDR3 protein is CASSFPTRRTEAFF. The CDR3 DNA follows: TGTGCCAGCAGCTTTCCCACCCGGCGGACTGAAGCTTTCTTT.

This sequence joins TRBV28 and TRBJ1-2; D is perhaps TRBD1 (5 bases). The V gene's germline CDR1 is MDHEN and CDR2 SYDVKM. This CDR3 has 13 residues. Trimming removed 8 bases at V and 0 bases at J, with 10 bases between. As DNA, the CDR3 is TGTGCCAGCGGCCCGACAGCTAACTATGGCTACACCTTC. Amino acid sequence: CASGPTANYGYTF.

The chain combines TRBV10-2 with TRBJ1-6, with 10 bases lining up with TRBD1. Germline-derived CDR1 and CDR2 are WSHSY and SAAADI. V lost 0 bases, J lost 7 bases, and 3 bases stayed unmatched. The length of the CDR3 is 16 residues. The CDR3 DNA follows: TGCGCCAGCAGTGAGTCGGTGGGACAGGGGAATTCACCCCTCCACTTT. It translates to CASSESVGQGNSPLHF.

V gene TRBV5-1 combines with J gene TRBJ2-7; tentative D call: TRBD2 (6 bases). The CDR3 sequence is 14 residues long. Germline V CDR1 and CDR2: SGHRS, YFSETQ. V gave up 1 base and J gave up 5 bases, with 13 bases separating them. The CDR3 is CASSLLGGADEQYF. CDR3 bases: TGCGCCAGCAGCTTGCTGGGGGGAGCGGACGAGCAGTACTTC.

The chain uses TRBV24-1 and TRBJ2-4; TRBD1 agrees at 9 bases. V trimming: 0 bases; J trimming: 7 bases; junction bases outside the gene matches: 3. The CDR3 loop spans 15 amino acids. CDR1 and CDR2 from the germline V gene are KGHDR and SFDVKD. The CDR3 loop is CATSDLRTGVNIQYF. Here the CDR3 DNA reads TGTGCCACCAGTGATTTGAGGACAGGGGTGAACATTCAGTACTTC.

This clone appeared a single time. The rearrangement uses TRBV30 and TRBJ1-1; no clear D gene. V lost 0 bases to trimming and J lost 2 bases, with 10 bases between them. This CDR3 is 14 amino acids long. The germline gives CDR1 GTSNPN, CDR2 SVGIG (reference sequence). The CDR3, as DNA: TGTGCCTGGAGTGTCACCGCCTATAACACTGAAGCTTTCTTT. This sequence encodes CAWSVTAYNTEAFF.

The chain is built from TRBV7-3 and TRBJ2-1, with 12 bases aligning to TRBD2. From germline, CDR1 is SGHTA and CDR2 FQGTGA. Germline trimming cut 5 bases from V and 13 bases from J; bases unmatched to any gene: 6. The CDR3 runs to 13 residues. This chain's CDR3 is CASSATSGGTQFF. CDR3 DNA sequence: TGTGCCAGCAGCGCCACTAGCGGGGGGACTCAGTTCTTC.

This chain joins TRBV7-9 and TRBJ1-1, with D tentatively TRBD1 (5 bases). Trimming removed 1 base at V and 11 bases at J, with 26 bases between. Germline CDR1 SEHNR, CDR2 FQNEAQ (reference sequence). CDR3 size: 17 residues. CDR3 coding DNA: TGTGCCAGCAGCTTAGTAGGGGCCAGGGAAAGGAAAAATGCGGCTTTCTTT. As protein: CASSLVGARERKNAAFF.

This sequence joins TRBV2 and TRBJ2-5; 10 bases map to TRBD1. V shed 8 bases and J 7 bases; nucleotides not matched to a gene: 7. The CDR3 totals 13 residues. Germline V gene data show CDR1 as SNHLY and CDR2 as FYNNEI. CDR3 coding DNA: TGTGCCAGCCGAGGGACAGGGGAAGTGACCCAGTACTTC. Translating it yields CASRGTGEVTQYF.

The rearrangement joins TRBV14 to TRBJ2-1; weak D call: TRBD1 (6 bases). This CDR3 is built from 13 residues. The ends were cut back, 4 bases at V and 7 bases at J, with 11 bases in the middle. The germline CDR1 and CDR2 sequences are SGHDN and FVKESK. The CDR3 sequence: CASSRKQGNEQFF. The CDR3 DNA follows: TGTGCCAGCAGCCGAAAACAGGGTAATGAGCAGTTCTTC.

The rearrangement uses TRBV7-2 and TRBJ2-3; D is ambiguous. The germline gives CDR1 SGHTA, CDR2 FQGNSA. The CDR3 has 15 residues. The V end was cut by 5 bases, the J end by 2 bases, with 14 bases between. This CDR3 is CASSPTPFPTDTQYF. The CDR3 DNA reads TGTGCCAGCAGCCCGACACCTTTTCCCACAGATACGCAGTATTTT.

The V and J genes are TRBV7-9 and TRBJ1-4, with D possibly matching TRBD1 (5 bases). This CDR3 is built from 12 residues. Germline assignment: CDR1 SEHNR and CDR2 FQNEAQ (reference sequence). V was pared by 8 bases and J by 5 bases, with 9 bases between. The CDR3 loop is CASDAGNEKLFF. In nucleotides, the CDR3 is TGTGCCAGCGATGCAGGGAATGAAAAACTGTTTTTT.

J is TRBJ2-1 and V is TRBV3-1 (or the pseudogene TRBV3-2); 11 bases match TRBD2. With V trimmed by 1 base and J by 5 bases, 4 bases remained unmatched. The CDR3 is made up of 16 amino acids. Germline-derived CDR1 and CDR2 are LGHDT and YNNKEL (reference sequence). CDR3: CASSQGLAGGNNEQFF. The CDR3 coding sequence is TGTGCCAGCAGCCAAGGGCTAGCGGGGGGTAACAATGAGCAGTTCTTC.

The V gene is TRBV7-8, the J gene TRBJ2-7; D gene uncertain. The germline V gene has CDR1 SGHVS and CDR2 FQNEAQ. This CDR3 has 16 amino acids. Trimming took 1 base from V and 2 from J, leaving 15 bases between them. The CDR3 sequence is CASSLGRSGPAYEQYF. Written as DNA, the CDR3 is TGTGCCAGCAGCTTAGGACGGTCAGGCCCTGCCTACGAGCAGTACTTC.

The V call is TRBV6-1, the J call TRBJ1-1; 9 bases match TRBD1. The germline CDR1 and CDR2 sequences are MNHNS and SASEGT. J gave up 4 bases and V 6 bases, and 3 bases lay outside the gene matches. This CDR3 is 13 amino acids long. CDR3 DNA: TGTGCCAGCAGACAGGGGGCAGGCACTGAAGCTTTCTTT. Translating gives CASRQGAGTEAFF.

The chain is built from TRBV7-9 and TRBJ2-1, with 7 bases matching TRBD1. The CDR3 has 13 residues. Germline CDR1 reads SEHNR; CDR2 reads FQNEAQ (reference sequence). With V trimmed by 3 bases and J by 6 bases, 2 bases remained unmatched. The CDR3 DNA reads TGTGCCAGCAGCTTCTCAGGGGGCAATGAGCAGTTCTTC. It codes for CASSFSGGNEQFF.

The chain links TRBV30 to TRBJ1-2; D uncertain. The V end was cut by 3 bases, the J end by 8 bases, with 10 bases between. Germline-derived CDR1 and CDR2 are GTSNPN and SVGIG (reference sequence). CDR3 length: 11 residues. CDR3 in amino acids: CAWRREVGYTF. The CDR3 nucleotides read TGTGCCTGGAGGAGGGAGGTGGGCTACACCTTC. The full variable domain, completed using reference TRBV30 and TRBJ1-2, is SQTIHQWPATLVQPVGSPLSLECTVEGTSNPNLYWYRQAAGRGLQLLFYSVGIGQISSEVPQNLSASRPQDRQFILSSKKLLLSDSGFYLCAWRREVGYTFGSGTRLTVV.

The rearrangement joins TRBV11-2 to TRBJ2-7; TRBD1 agrees at 9 bases. V lost 5 bases, J lost 3 bases, and 5 bases stayed unmatched. CDR1 is SGHAT, CDR2 FQNNGV, per germline. The CDR3 contains 14 residues. CDR3 nucleotides: TGTGCCAGCAGCACTACGGGACAGGGCTACGAGCAGTACTTC. The encoded protein is CASSTTGQGYEQYF.